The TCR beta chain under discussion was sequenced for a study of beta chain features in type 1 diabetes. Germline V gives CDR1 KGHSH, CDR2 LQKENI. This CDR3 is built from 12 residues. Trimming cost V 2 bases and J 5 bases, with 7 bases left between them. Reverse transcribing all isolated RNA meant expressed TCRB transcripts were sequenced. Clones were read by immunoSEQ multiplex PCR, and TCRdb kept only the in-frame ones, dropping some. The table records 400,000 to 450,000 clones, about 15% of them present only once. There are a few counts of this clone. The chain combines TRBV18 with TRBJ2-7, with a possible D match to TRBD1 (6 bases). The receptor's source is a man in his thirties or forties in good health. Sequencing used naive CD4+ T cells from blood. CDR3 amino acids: CASSPTGNEQYV. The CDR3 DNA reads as TGTGCCAGCTCACCAACAGGGAACGAGCAGTACGTC.